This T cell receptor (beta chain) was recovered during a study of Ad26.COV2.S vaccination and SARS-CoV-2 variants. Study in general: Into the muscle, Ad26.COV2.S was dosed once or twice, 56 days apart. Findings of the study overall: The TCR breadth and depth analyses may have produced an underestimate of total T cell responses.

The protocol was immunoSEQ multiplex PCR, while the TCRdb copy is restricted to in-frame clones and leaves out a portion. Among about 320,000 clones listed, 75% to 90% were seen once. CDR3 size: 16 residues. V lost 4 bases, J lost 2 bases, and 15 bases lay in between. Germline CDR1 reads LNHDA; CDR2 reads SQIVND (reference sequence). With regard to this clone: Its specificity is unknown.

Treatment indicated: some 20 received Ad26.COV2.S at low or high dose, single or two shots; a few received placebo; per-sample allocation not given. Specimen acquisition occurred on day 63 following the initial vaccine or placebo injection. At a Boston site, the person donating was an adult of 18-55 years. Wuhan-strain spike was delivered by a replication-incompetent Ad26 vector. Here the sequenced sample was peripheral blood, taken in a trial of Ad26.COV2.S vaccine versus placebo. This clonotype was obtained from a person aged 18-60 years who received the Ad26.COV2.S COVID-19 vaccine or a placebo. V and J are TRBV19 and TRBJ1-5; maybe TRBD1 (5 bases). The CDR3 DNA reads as TGTGCCAGTAGTACCTCGACCGGGACGGGCAATCAGCCCCAGCATTTT. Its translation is CASSTSTGTGNQPQHF.